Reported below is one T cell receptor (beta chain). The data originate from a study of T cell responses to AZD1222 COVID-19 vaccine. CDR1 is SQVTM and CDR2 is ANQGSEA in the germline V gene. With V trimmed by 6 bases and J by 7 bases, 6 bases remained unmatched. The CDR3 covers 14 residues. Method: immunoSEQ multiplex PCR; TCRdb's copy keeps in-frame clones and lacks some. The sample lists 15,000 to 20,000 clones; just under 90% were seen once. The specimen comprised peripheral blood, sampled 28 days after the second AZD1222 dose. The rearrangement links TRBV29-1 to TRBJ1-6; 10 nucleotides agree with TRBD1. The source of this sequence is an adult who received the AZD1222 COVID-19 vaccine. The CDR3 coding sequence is TGCAGCGTGGGGGACAGGGGCGACAATTCACCCCTCCACTTT. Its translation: CSVGDRGDNSPLHF.